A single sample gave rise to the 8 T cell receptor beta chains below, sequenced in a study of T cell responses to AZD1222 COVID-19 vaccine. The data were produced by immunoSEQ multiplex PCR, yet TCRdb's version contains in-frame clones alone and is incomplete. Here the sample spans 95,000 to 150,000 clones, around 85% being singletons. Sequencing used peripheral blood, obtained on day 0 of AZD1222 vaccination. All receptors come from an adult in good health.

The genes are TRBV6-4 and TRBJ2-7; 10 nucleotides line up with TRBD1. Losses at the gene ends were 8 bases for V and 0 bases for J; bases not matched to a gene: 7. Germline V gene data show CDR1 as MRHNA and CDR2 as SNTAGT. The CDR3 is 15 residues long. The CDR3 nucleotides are TGTGCCAGCGGAGAGACAGGGGGCAGCTCCTACGAGCAGTACTTC. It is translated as CASGETGGSSYEQYF.

CDR3 DNA sequence: TGTGCCAGCAGTTTACAGGGCTTGTCTTTCTTT. It codes for CASSLQGLSFF. The chain links TRBV6-5 to TRBJ1-1; possibly TRBD1 for D (6 bases). The V end was cut by 4 bases, the J end by 12 bases, with 12 bases between. This CDR3 comprises 11 residues. The germline V gene has CDR1 MNHEY and CDR2 SVGAGI.

In nucleotides, the CDR3 is TGTGCCAGCAGTTCCCGACCGGGACAGGGGGCAATCGAGCAGTTCTTC. As protein: CASSSRPGQGAIEQFF. The chain carries TRBV6-6 and TRBJ2-1; 12 nucleotides match TRBD1. Trimming at V came to 4 bases and at J to 10 bases, leaving 11 bases not matched to a gene. The CDR3 contains 16 residues. The germline V gene encodes CDR1 MNHNY and CDR2 SVGAGI (reference sequence).

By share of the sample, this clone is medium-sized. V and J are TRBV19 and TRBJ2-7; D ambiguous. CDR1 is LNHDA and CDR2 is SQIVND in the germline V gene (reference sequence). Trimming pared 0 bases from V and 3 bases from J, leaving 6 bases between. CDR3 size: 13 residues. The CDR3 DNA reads TGTGCCAGTAGTATAGACCCGGACTACGAGCAGTACTTC. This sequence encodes CASSIDPDYEQYF.

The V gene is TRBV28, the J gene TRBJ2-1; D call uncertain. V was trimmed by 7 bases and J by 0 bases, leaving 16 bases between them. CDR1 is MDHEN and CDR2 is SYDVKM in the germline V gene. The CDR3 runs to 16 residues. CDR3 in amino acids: CASTTAGLSSYNEQFF. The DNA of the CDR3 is TGTGCCAGCACCACGGCCGGGCTCAGCTCCTACAATGAGCAGTTCTTC.

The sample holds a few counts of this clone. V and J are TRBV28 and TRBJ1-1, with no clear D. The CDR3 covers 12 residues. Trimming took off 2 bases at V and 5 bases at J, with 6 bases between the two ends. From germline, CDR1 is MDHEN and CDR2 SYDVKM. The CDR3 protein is CASSLSRTEAFF. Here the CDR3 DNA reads TGTGCCAGCAGTTTAAGTAGGACTGAAGCTTTCTTT. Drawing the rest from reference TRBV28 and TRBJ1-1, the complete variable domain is DVKVTQSSRYLVKRTGEKVFLECVQDMDHENMFWYRQDPGLGLRLIYFSYDVKMKEKGDIPEGYSVSREKKERFSLILESASTNQTSMYLCASSLSRTEAFFGQGTRLTVV.

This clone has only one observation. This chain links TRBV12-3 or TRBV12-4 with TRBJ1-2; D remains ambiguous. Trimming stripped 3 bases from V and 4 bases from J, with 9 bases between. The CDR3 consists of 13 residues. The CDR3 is CASSFERSYGYTF. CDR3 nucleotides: TGTGCCAGCAGTTTCGAGAGATCCTATGGCTACACCTTC.

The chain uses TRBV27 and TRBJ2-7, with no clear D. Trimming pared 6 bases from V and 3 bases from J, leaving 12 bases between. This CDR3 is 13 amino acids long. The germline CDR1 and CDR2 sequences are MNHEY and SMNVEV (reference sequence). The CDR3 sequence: CASSYNVLYEQYF. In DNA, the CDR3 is TGTGCCAGCAGCTATAACGTCCTCTACGAGCAGTACTTC.